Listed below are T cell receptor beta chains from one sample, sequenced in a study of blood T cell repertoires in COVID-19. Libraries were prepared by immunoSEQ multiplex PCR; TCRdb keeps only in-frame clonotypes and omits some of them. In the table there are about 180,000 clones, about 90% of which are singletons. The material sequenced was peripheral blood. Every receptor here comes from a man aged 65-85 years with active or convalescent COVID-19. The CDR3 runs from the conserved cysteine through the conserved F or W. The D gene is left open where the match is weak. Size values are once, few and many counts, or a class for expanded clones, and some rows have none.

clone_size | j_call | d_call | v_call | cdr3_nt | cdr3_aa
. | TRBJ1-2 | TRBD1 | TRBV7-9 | TGTGCCAGCAGCTTAGCCCCCGGGACAGGGGACGGCTACACCTTC | CASSLAPGTGDGYTF
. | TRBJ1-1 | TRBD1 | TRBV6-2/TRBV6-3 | TGTGCCAGCAGTTCCCCGGACAGGGTGTTGAACACTGAAGCTTTCTTT | CASSSPDRVLNTEAFF
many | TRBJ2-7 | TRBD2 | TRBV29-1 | TGCAGCGTTGAGCTAGCGGGGTCCTACGAGCAGTACTTC | CSVELAGSYEQYF
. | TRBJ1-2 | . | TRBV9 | TGTGCCAGCAGCGCAACACAGGGATCTGGCTACACCTTC | CASSATQGSGYTF
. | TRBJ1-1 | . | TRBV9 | TGTGCCAGCAGCGTGGGCAGTTTGAACACTGAAGCTTTCTTT | CASSVGSLNTEAFF
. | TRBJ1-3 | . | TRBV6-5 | TGTGCCAGCAGTCCCCGGGGGGATGCGGACACCATATATTTT | CASSPRGDADTIYF
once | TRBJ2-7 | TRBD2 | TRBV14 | TGTGCCAGCAGCCGCGCCGGGACTACCGTTACCGAGCAGTACTTC | CASSRAGTTVTEQYF
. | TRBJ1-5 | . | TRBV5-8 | TGTGCCAGCAGCTTGCGGGGAACTGGCAATCAGCCCCAGCATTTT | CASSLRGTGNQPQHF
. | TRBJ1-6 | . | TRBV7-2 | TGTGCCAGCAGCTTAGACGGGACGGACTACACCCGCCTCCACTTT | CASSLDGTDYTRLHF
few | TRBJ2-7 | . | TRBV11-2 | TGTGCCAGCAGCTCGCCCAGGGGCTCCCTCTACGAGCAGTACTTC | CASSSPRGSLYEQYF
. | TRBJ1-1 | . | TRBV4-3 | TGCGCCAGCAGCCTTCAGGGCGTGGACACTGAAGCTTTCTTT | CASSLQGVDTEAFF
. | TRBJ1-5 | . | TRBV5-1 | TGCGCCAGCAGCCTGGACATGGGCAATCAGCCCCAGCATTTT | CASSLDMGNQPQHF
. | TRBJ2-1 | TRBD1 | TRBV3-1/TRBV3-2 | TGTGCCAGCAGCCCCTACAGGGGAGAAGTCAATGAGCAGTTCTTC | CASSPYRGEVNEQFF
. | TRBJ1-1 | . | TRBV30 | TGTGCCTGGAATCGGAGAAGGGGGACTGAAGCTTTCTTT | CAWNRRRGTEAFF
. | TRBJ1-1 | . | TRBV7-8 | TGTGCCAGCACCCGAGGGTCAGGCGCTATGAACACTGAAGCTTTCTTT | CASTRGSGAMNTEAFF
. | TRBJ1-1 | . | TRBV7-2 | TGTGCCAGCAGCGACCAGTCGGGTATGATTGAAGCTTTCTTT | CASSDQSGMIEAFF
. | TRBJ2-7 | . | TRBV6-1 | TGTGCCAGCAGTGAAGGAAGGGGGCAGTACTTC | CASSEGRGQYF
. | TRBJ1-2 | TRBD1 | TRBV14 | TGTGCCAGCAGTCAACAGGGGGCGGGTGGCTACACCTTC | CASSQQGAGGYTF
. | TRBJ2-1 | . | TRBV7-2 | TGTGCCAGCAGCAACCAGAAGTACAATGAGCAGTTCTTC | CASSNQKYNEQFF
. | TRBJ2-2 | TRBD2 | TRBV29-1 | TGCAGCGTCCGGGACTACCCGAACACCGGGGAGCTGTTTTTT | CSVRDYPNTGELFF
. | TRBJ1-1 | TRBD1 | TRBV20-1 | TGCAGTGCTAGTCAGGGGGCGAACACTGAAGCTTTCTTT | CSASQGANTEAFF
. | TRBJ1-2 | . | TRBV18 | TGTGCCAGCTCACCATGGGACAAAGCTAACTATGGCTACACCTTC | CASSPWDKANYGYTF
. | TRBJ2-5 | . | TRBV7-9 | TGTGCCAGCAGCGGGAGGACCCAGTACTTC | CASSGRTQYF
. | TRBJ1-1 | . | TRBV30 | TGTGCCTGGAGTTGGACTGAAACTGAAGCTTTCTTT | CAWSWTETEAFF
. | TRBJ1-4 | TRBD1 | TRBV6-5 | TGTGCCGGCCGGGACAGGGGTGCAACTAATGAAAAACTGTTTTTT | CAGRDRGATNEKLFF
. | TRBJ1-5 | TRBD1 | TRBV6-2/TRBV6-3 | TGTGCCAGCAGTTACCCAGGGGGATATCAGCCCCAGCATTTT | CASSYPGGYQPQHF
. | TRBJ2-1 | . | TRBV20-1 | TGCAGTGCTAGTGAAACAGGGTCTGAGCAGTTCTTC | CSASETGSEQFF
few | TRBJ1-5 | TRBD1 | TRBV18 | TGTGCCAGCTCACCCGGGACAGGGGATAGCAATCAGCCCCAGCATTTT | CASSPGTGDSNQPQHF
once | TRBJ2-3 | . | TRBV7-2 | TGTGCCAGCAGCTTAAGTGTCGGGGGGCTGGAGACGCAGTATTTT | CASSLSVGGLETQYF
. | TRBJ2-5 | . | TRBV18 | TGTGCCAGCTCACTCGGACTTAAAGAGACCCAGTACTTC | CASSLGLKETQYF
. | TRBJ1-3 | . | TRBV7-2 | TGTGCCAGCAGCAAAGACAGTAGCTCTGGAAACACCATATATTTT | CASSKDSSSGNTIYF
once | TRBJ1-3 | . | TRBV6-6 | TGTGCCAGCAGTACCCAGGGAAGGGACTCTGGAAACACCATATATTTT | CASSTQGRDSGNTIYF
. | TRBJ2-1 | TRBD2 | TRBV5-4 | TGTGCCAGCAGCTTCCTGGGCCGTAAGCAACTGCGGGGGGAGCAGTTCTTC | CASSFLGRKQLRGEQFF
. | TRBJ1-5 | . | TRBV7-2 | TGTGCCAGCAGCTTAAGGGGGAATCAGCCCCAGCATTTT | CASSLRGNQPQHF
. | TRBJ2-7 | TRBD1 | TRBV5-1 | TGCGCCAGCAGCCCCTTCGGACAGGGGGGTTTGCACGAGCAGTACTTC | CASSPFGQGGLHEQYF
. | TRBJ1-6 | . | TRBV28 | TGTGCCAGCAGTTCAGGGTGGGGATCCTATAATTCACCCCTCCACTTT | CASSSGWGSYNSPLHF
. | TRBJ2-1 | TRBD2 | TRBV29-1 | TGCAGCGTTGAAGGACTAGCGGGAGGAGTGGGACCCCTTCATGAGCAGTTCTTC | CSVEGLAGGVGPLHEQFF
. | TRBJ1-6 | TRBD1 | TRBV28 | TGTGCCAGCAGTTGGGGACAGAATAATTCACCCCTCCACTTT | CASSWGQNNSPLHF
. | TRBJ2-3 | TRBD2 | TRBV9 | TGTGCCAGCAGCGTAGCATACGGGGGGGCGACAGATACGCAGTATTTT | CASSVAYGGATDTQYF
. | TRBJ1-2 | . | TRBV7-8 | TGTGCCAGCAGCCGATCGGGAGGGGGCTATGGCTACACCTTC | CASSRSGGGYGYTF
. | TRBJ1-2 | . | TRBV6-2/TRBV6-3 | TGTGCCAGCAGTTACCGGCAGGGTAATGGCTACACCTTC | CASSYRQGNGYTF
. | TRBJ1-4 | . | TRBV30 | TGTGCCTGGAGCCTGACAGACTTTTTTAATGAAAAACTGTTTTTT | CAWSLTDFFNEKLFF